Below, 25 T cell receptor beta chains from the same sample are listed, as sequenced in a study of cytomegalovirus exposure and HLA in healthy donors. The PCR used 60 Vbeta and 13 Jbeta primers. The method was immunoSEQ multiplex PCR; TCRdb's version includes in-frame clones alone and lacks a portion of them. The sample contains more than 100,000 clones, 80% of which appear only once. The sequencing sample was made of PBMCs. The receptors here all came from a man aged 40-50 years in good health and CMV-seronegative.

V usage is TRBV2 and J usage is TRBJ2-5, with 8 bases identical to TRBD1. After removal of 6 bases from V and 5 bases from J, the junction contained 8 bases not matched to a gene. The CDR3 is 14 amino acids. CDR1 and CDR2 (germline): SNHLY, FYNNEI. This chain's CDR3 is CASRDRVTGETQYF. The CDR3 DNA reads as TGTGCCAGCAGGGACAGGGTCACAGGGGAGACCCAGTACTTC.

This clone came up a few times. V usage is TRBV19 and J usage is TRBJ1-3; D call uncertain. CDR3 length: 14 residues. Trimming stripped 5 bases from V and 8 bases from J, with 16 bases between. Germline V lookup: CDR1 LNHDA, CDR2 SQIVND (reference sequence). The CDR3 nucleotides are TGTGCCAGTAGTCTCTTCCTTGGAGGAGACACCATATATTTT. Its translation is CASSLFLGGDTIYF.

V gene TRBV7-7 combines with J gene TRBJ2-1; D remains ambiguous. This CDR3 has 13 residues. The germline CDR1 and CDR2 sequences are SSHAT and FNYEAQ (reference sequence). V was pared by 5 bases and J by 5 bases, with 10 bases between. Here the CDR3 reads CASSPTVDNEQFF. Written as DNA, the CDR3 is TGTGCCAGCAGCCCAACAGTTGACAATGAGCAGTTCTTC.

This clone was observed once. This chain uses TRBV27 with TRBJ2-5; 7 nucleotides align to TRBD2. CDR1 and CDR2 from the germline V gene are MNHEY and SMNVEV (reference sequence). The trim removed 2 bases at V and 4 bases at J, leaving 7 bases unmatched. CDR3 length equals 15 residues. CDR3 nucleotide sequence: TGTGCCAGCAGTTTAGCGGGAGTTGACCCAGAGACCCAGTACTTC. Translated: CASSLAGVDPETQYF.

This clone has only one observation. The chain is built from TRBV7-2 and TRBJ2-1; 14 bases match TRBD2. Germline V CDR1 and CDR2: SGHTA, FQGNSA. Germline trimming cut 6 bases from V and 7 bases from J; bases unmatched to any gene: 5. This CDR3 is built from 15 residues. In DNA, the CDR3 is TGTGCCAGCAGGGGAGGACTAGCGGGAGGTAATGAGCAGTTCTTC. Its protein is CASRGGLAGGNEQFF.

This chain uses TRBV28 with TRBJ1-4; a weak D match, TRBD1 (6 bases). This CDR3 region has 14 residues. With 5 bases removed from V and 2 bases from J, the gap between germline ends came to 9 bases. Germline assignment: CDR1 MDHEN and CDR2 SYDVKM. CDR3 residues: CASSIQGTNEKLFF. The CDR3 bases are TGTGCCAGCAGTATTCAGGGGACTAATGAAAAACTGTTTTTT.

V usage is TRBV18 and J usage is TRBJ2-3, with 9 positions matching TRBD1. V lost 4 bases and J lost 2; bases outside the gene matches: 4. The CDR3 spans 15 residues. The V gene's germline CDR1 is KGHSH and CDR2 LQKENI. CDR3 coding DNA: TGTGCCAGCTCACACAGGGGGCTTGACACAGATACGCAGTATTTT. Translating gives CASSHRGLDTDTQYF. Complete variable domain (other parts from reference TRBV18 and TRBJ2-3): NAGVMQNPRHLVRRRGQEARLRCSPMKGHSHVYWYRQLPEEGLKFMVYLQKENIIDESGMPKERFSAEFPKEGPSILRIQQVVRGDSAAYFCASSHRGLDTDTQYFGPGTRLTVL.

This clone turned up a few times. This chain uses TRBV7-9 with TRBJ1-1, with 7 bases lining up with TRBD1. This CDR3 is 14 amino acids long. Per the germline V gene, CDR1 is SEHNR and CDR2 is FQNEAQ (reference sequence). V shed 4 bases and J 1 base; nucleotides not matched to a gene: 3. The DNA of the CDR3 is TGTGCCAGCAGCTCGGGACAGACGAACACTGAAGCTTTCTTT. Protein: CASSSGQTNTEAFF. Combining the CDR3 with reference TRBV7-9 and TRBJ1-1 gives the whole variable domain DTGVSQNPRHKITKRGQNVTFRCDPISEHNRLYWYRQTLGQGPEFLTYFQNEAQLEKSRLLSDRFSAERPKGSFSTLEIQRTEQGDSAMYLCASSSGQTNTEAFFGQGTRLTVV.

The rearrangement links TRBV2 to TRBJ1-4; D possibly corresponds to TRBD1 (5 bases). This CDR3 has 12 residues. Per germline, CDR1 SNHLY and CDR2 FYNNEI. Trimming cost V 6 bases and J 7 bases, with 9 bases left between them. CDR3: CASRSDSEKLFF. In nucleotides, the CDR3 is TGTGCCAGCAGGTCAGACAGTGAAAAACTGTTTTTT.

V usage is TRBV19 and J usage is TRBJ2-3; TRBD2 aligns across 16 bases. Germline CDR1 reads LNHDA; CDR2 reads SQIVND (reference sequence). The CDR3 loop spans 16 amino acids. Losses at the gene ends were 4 bases for V and 8 bases for J; bases not matched to a gene: 6. The CDR3: CASSTGLAGGPVTQYF. The CDR3 DNA is TGTGCCAGTAGTACGGGACTAGCGGGAGGGCCAGTTACGCAGTATTTT.

The chain joins TRBV7-9 to TRBJ2-5; 11 nucleotides match TRBD1. There are 17 residues in the CDR3. Per germline, CDR1 SEHNR and CDR2 FQNEAQ (reference sequence). Losses at the gene ends were 5 bases for V and 0 bases for J; bases not matched to a gene: 8. For the CDR3, the DNA is TGTGCCAGCAGCCGGACAGGGGGCCGACACTACCAAGAGACCCAGTACTTC. It specifies CASSRTGGRHYQETQYF.

The chain is built from TRBV9 and TRBJ1-2, with a tentative D call TRBD1 (5 bases). The length of the CDR3 is 13 residues. Germline CDR1 and CDR2: SGDLS and YYNGEE. The germline V and J ends were trimmed by 0 bases and 8 bases, with 11 bases remaining between them. DNA for the CDR3: TGTGCCAGCAGCGTAGCGGGGGGTGACGGCTACACCTTC. Its protein product is CASSVAGGDGYTF.

The V call is TRBV19, the J call TRBJ1-2; perhaps TRBD1 as D (5 bases). Germline V gene data show CDR1 as LNHDA and CDR2 as SQIVND (reference sequence). V shed 6 bases and J shed 2 bases, with 13 bases lying between them. This CDR3 has 14 amino acids. The CDR3 nucleotides are TGTGCCAGTAGAACCGACAGACTCAACTATGGCTACACCTTC. Residues: CASRTDRLNYGYTF. Combining the CDR3 with reference TRBV19 and TRBJ1-2 gives the whole variable domain DGGITQSPKYLFRKEGQNVTLSCEQNLNHDAMYWYRQDPGQGLRLIYYSQIVNDFQKGDIAEGYSVSREKKESFPLTVTSAQKNPTAFYLCASRTDRLNYGYTFGSGTRLTVV.

The rearrangement links TRBV2 to TRBJ2-3; TRBD1 might be the D (6 bases). The CDR3 spans 14 residues. Looked up from germline, CDR1 is SNHLY and CDR2 is FYNNEI. The V gene lost 7 bases and the J gene lost 0 bases, with 11 bases spanning the gap. The CDR3 protein is CASKGTRSTDTQYF. The CDR3 nucleotides are TGTGCCAGCAAGGGGACAAGAAGCACAGATACGCAGTATTTT.

V and J are TRBV7-2 and TRBJ2-4; 8 nucleotides agree with TRBD1. The V segment lost 4 bases and the J segment 9 bases; nucleotides outside the gene matches: 17. CDR1 is SGHTA and CDR2 is FQGNSA in the germline V gene. The CDR3 length is 17 residues. The CDR3 nucleotides read TGTGCCAGCAGCTCACCCTTTCATGGACAGGGAAAGGGCATTCAGTACTTC. Amino acids: CASSSPFHGQGKGIQYF.

This sequence joins TRBV5-4 and TRBJ2-2; D possibly corresponds to TRBD1 (6 bases). The V end lost 6 bases, the J end lost 4 bases, and 13 bases lay between the germline ends. The CDR3 loop spans 14 amino acids. Germline loops: CDR1 SGHNT, CDR2 YYREEE (reference sequence). This CDR3 is CASMRIGGTGELFF. DNA of the CDR3: TGTGCCAGCATGCGAATAGGGGGCACCGGGGAGCTGTTTTTT. Drawing the rest from reference TRBV5-4 and TRBJ2-2, the complete variable domain is ETGVTQSPTHLIKTRGQQVTLRCSSQSGHNTVSWYQQALGQGPQFIFQYYREEENGRGNFPPRFSGLQFPNYSSELNVNALELDDSALYLCASMRIGGTGELFFGEGSRLTVL.

V is TRBV5-1 and J is TRBJ1-6; 10 bases are shared with TRBD1. Germline assignment: CDR1 SGHRS and CDR2 YFSETQ. CDR3 length: 14 residues. With 4 bases clipped from V and 7 bases from J, the junction kept 2 bases outside the gene matches. The DNA of the CDR3 is TGCGCCAGCAGCATGGGACAGGGGAATTCACCCCTCCACTTT. This sequence encodes CASSMGQGNSPLHF.

The CDR3 region is CASSTPGEGTDEQYF. The CDR3 DNA is TGTGCCAGCAGCACCCCGGGGGAGGGTACCGACGAGCAGTACTTC. The chain joins TRBV28 to TRBJ2-7; 7 bases fit TRBD2. Germline trimming cut 6 bases from V and 5 bases from J; bases unmatched to any gene: 13. This CDR3 has 15 amino acids. The germline V gene has CDR1 MDHEN and CDR2 SYDVKM.

CDR3 in amino acids: CASAWGGGVGADTQYF. CDR3 DNA sequence: TGTGCTAGTGCCTGGGGGGGCGGGGTTGGCGCAGATACGCAGTATTTT. V gene TRBV12-5 combines with J gene TRBJ2-3, with D perhaps TRBD2 (7 bases). This CDR3 is 16 amino acids long. Trimming pared 7 bases from V and 4 bases from J, leaving 21 bases between. Germline CDR1 reads LGHNT; CDR2 reads FRNRAP.

This rearrangement joins TRBV5-1 to TRBJ1-1; 7 positions match TRBD1. The germline V gene encodes CDR1 SGHRS and CDR2 YFSETQ. The length of the CDR3 is 15 residues. J gave up 4 bases and V 4 bases, and 10 bases lay outside the gene matches. CDR3 sequence: CASSRFRGVGTEAFF. The CDR3 coding sequence is TGCGCCAGCAGCAGGTTCAGGGGGGTAGGCACTGAAGCTTTCTTT.

The chain links TRBV7-6 to TRBJ2-3; 8 nucleotides line up with TRBD2. The length of the CDR3 is 14 residues. Per the germline V gene, CDR1 is SGHVS and CDR2 is FNYEAQ. Germline trimming cut 5 bases from V and 4 bases from J; bases unmatched to any gene: 5. CDR3 region: CASSQRLASDTQYF. As DNA, the CDR3 is TGTGCCAGCAGCCAAAGACTAGCGTCAGATACGCAGTATTTT. Complete variable domain (other parts from reference TRBV7-6 and TRBJ2-3): GAGVSQSPRYKVTKRGQDVALRCDPISGHVSLYWYRQALGQGPEFLTYFNYEAQQDKSGLPNDRFSAERPEGSISTLTIQRTEQRDSAMYRCASSQRLASDTQYFGPGTRLTVL.

The chain couples TRBV6-5 to TRBJ2-7; 8 nucleotides line up with TRBD2. CDR1 is MNHEY, CDR2 SVGAGI, per germline. The CDR3 covers 14 residues. The V segment lost 3 bases and the J segment 6 bases; nucleotides outside the gene matches: 7. CDR3 sequence (DNA): TGTGCCAGCAGTTATCAGCGGGAGTCTGGCGAGCAGTACTTC. This translates into CASSYQRESGEQYF.

This rearrangement joins TRBV6-5 to TRBJ2-1, with 7 bases aligning to TRBD2. V lost 5 bases and J lost 9; bases outside the gene matches: 10. Germline V CDR1 and CDR2: MNHEY, SVGAGI. The CDR3 loop spans 14 amino acids. The CDR3 bases are TGTGCCAGCAGTCCCTGGGGGGGTGGGGTTGAGCAGTTCTTC. It codes for CASSPWGGGVEQFF.

This chain connects TRBV10-3 to TRBJ1-3; D not certain. Germline values: CDR1 ENHRY, CDR2 SYGVKD. V gave up 0 bases and J gave up 7 bases, with 7 bases separating them. The CDR3 contains 13 residues. The CDR3 reads CAISESGRNTIYF. CDR3 coding DNA: TGTGCCATCAGTGAGTCGGGGAGGAACACCATATATTTT.

The rearrangement uses TRBV27 and TRBJ2-7; the D is unclear. Germline CDR1 MNHEY, CDR2 SMNVEV (reference sequence). V lost 2 bases, J lost 0 bases, and 8 bases lay in between. The CDR3 runs 14 residues. Here the CDR3 DNA reads TGTGCCAGCAGTTTAATGGGCGACTCCTACGAGCAGTACTTC. Translation gives CASSLMGDSYEQYF.